These T cell receptor beta chains were read from a single sample in a study of T cell responses to AZD1222 COVID-19 vaccine. TCRdb's table, derived via immunoSEQ multiplex PCR, lists solely in-frame clones and lacks some. The sample includes about 110,000 clones, around 90% of them seen just once. The specimen was peripheral blood, collected on day 0 of MenACWY control vaccination. These receptors originate from an adult in good health. CDR3s include the opening cysteine and the closing phenylalanine or tryptophan. The D gene is left open where the match is weak. The listing skips clone size in some rows; elsewhere it reads once, few, many or a size class.

cdr3_aa	cdr3_nt	d_call	v_call	j_call	clone_size
CASSQTTGSNEQYF	TGTGCCAGCAGCCAAACGACAGGGAGCAACGAGCAGTACTTC	TRBD1	TRBV3-1/TRBV3-2	TRBJ2-7	-
CASSHGSSYEQYF	TGTGCCAGCAGCCACGGGAGCTCCTACGAGCAGTACTTC	-	TRBV4-2	TRBJ2-7	-
CASSKAPQGAWEKLFF	TGTGCCAGTAGTAAGGCTCCGCAGGGGGCATGGGAAAAACTGTTTTTT	TRBD1	TRBV19	TRBJ1-4	-
CASKTYGGDTTYEQYF	TGTGCCAGCAAAACCTACGGGGGAGACACGACCTACGAGCAGTACTTC	-	TRBV28	TRBJ2-7	-
CASSSNRGRSSPLHF	TGTGCCAGCAGCTCCAACAGGGGCCGAAGTTCACCCCTCCACTTT	TRBD1	TRBV6-2/TRBV6-3	TRBJ1-6	-
CASSLAWDERGVYNEQFF	TGTGCCAGCAGCTTAGCCTGGGACGAGAGAGGGGTCTACAATGAGCAGTTCTTC	-	TRBV7-9	TRBJ2-1	few
CAIAGQGDAAFF	TGTGCCATCGCTGGACAGGGGGATGCAGCTTTCTTT	TRBD1	TRBV10-3	TRBJ1-1	-
CASSYSTGSNYGYTF	TGTGCCAGCAGTTACTCGACAGGTTCTAACTATGGCTACACCTTC	-	TRBV6-2/TRBV6-3	TRBJ1-2	-
CATSGTGGTEAFF	TGTGCCACCAGTGGGACAGGGGGGACTGAAGCTTTCTTT	TRBD1	TRBV24-1	TRBJ1-1	-
CASKGRREDEKLFF	TGTGCCAGCAAAGGTCGCAGGGAGGATGAAAAACTGTTTTTT	-	TRBV2	TRBJ1-4	once
CASSYSRSTEAFF	TGTGCCAGCAGTTACTCGAGGTCCACTGAAGCTTTCTTT	-	TRBV6-5	TRBJ1-1	-
CASSLDQANTEAFF	TGTGCCAGCAGCTTAGATCAGGCGAACACTGAAGCTTTCTTT	-	TRBV11-2	TRBJ1-1	once
CASSLQGTEGYTF	TGTGCCAGCAGCCTACAGGGGACAGAGGGCTACACCTTC	TRBD1	TRBV6-6	TRBJ1-2	-
CASSQSVRNTIYF	TGTGCCAGCAGCCAATCAGTTAGAAACACCATATATTTT	-	TRBV3-1/TRBV3-2	TRBJ1-3	-
CASSYAGTRNTEAFF	TGTGCCAGCAGTTATGCCGGGACAAGGAACACTGAAGCTTTCTTT	-	TRBV2	TRBJ1-1	-
CASTSGTGQYF	TGTGCCAGCACATCCGGGACTGGGCAGTATTTT	-	TRBV7-9	TRBJ2-3	-
CAWTAGVGARPLHF	TGTGCCTGGACGGCGGGGGTGGGCGCGAGACCCCTCCACTTT	-	TRBV30	TRBJ1-6	-
CASSPGANNEKLFF	TGCGCCAGCAGCCCAGGAGCTAATAATGAAAAACTGTTTTTT	-	TRBV4-3	TRBJ1-4	-
CASSPLSRSSNTGELFF	TGTGCCAGCAGTCCGCTCTCTCGTTCGAGCAACACCGGGGAGCTGTTTTTT	-	TRBV28	TRBJ2-2	-
CASSDQGAREKLFF	TGTGCCAGCAGTGACCAGGGGGCGCGTGAAAAACTGTTTTTT	TRBD1	TRBV25-1	TRBJ1-4	few
CASSVLGWASGASGANEQFF	TGTGCCAGCAGCGTATTAGGTTGGGCTAGCGGGGCCTCGGGGGCAAATGAGCAGTTCTTC	TRBD2	TRBV9	TRBJ2-1	-
CASSPAGTGQGALGYTF	TGTGCCAGCAGCCCAGCGGGTACGGGACAGGGGGCGCTGGGCTACACCTTC	TRBD1	TRBV7-2	TRBJ1-2	-
CASSPGQGNTDTQYF	TGTGCCAGCAGCCCGGGACAGGGGAACACAGATACGCAGTATTTT	TRBD1	TRBV7-2	TRBJ2-3	-
CASSPSGGALDTQYF	TGTGCCAGCAGCCCCAGCGGGGGGGCCTTAGATACGCAGTATTTT	TRBD2	TRBV7-2	TRBJ2-3	-
CASSLVLQIEQFF	TGTGCCAGCAGCTTAGTTTTACAGATTGAGCAGTTCTTC	-	TRBV7-9	TRBJ2-1	-
CATSDFQQGEEKLFF	TGTGCCACCAGTGATTTTCAACAGGGTGAGGAAAAACTGTTTTTT	-	TRBV24-1	TRBJ1-4	-
CSVRRATNEKLFF	TGCAGCGTTAGGCGGGCAACTAATGAAAAACTGTTTTTT	-	TRBV29-1	TRBJ1-4	-
CASSLGGGEQFF	TGTGCCAGCAGCTTAGGGGGAGGTGAGCAGTTCTTC	-	TRBV7-3	TRBJ2-1	-
CASSPGGQNGYTF	TGTGCCAGCAGCCCAGGAGGCCAAAACGGCTACACCTTC	-	TRBV7-8	TRBJ1-2	-
CATGPAGTSTDTQYF	TGTGCCACCGGCCCGGCAGGGACTAGCACAGATACGCAGTATTTT	-	TRBV24-1	TRBJ2-3	-
CASSLERDSNQPQHF	TGTGCCAGCAGCTTGGAAAGGGATAGCAATCAGCCCCAGCATTTT	-	TRBV5-4	TRBJ1-5	-
CASSLDRPRLAGAQETQYF	TGTGCCAGCAGCTTAGATCGACCGCGACTAGCGGGAGCCCAAGAGACCCAGTACTTC	TRBD2	TRBV11-2	TRBJ2-5	-
CASSPYADTQYF	TGTGCCAGCTCACCTTATGCAGATACGCAGTATTTT	-	TRBV18	TRBJ2-3	-
CASSFPALDRGRTDTQYF	TGTGCCAGCAGCTTTCCTGCCCTCGACAGGGGGCGGACAGATACGCAGTATTTT	TRBD1	TRBV7-2	TRBJ2-3	-
CASSPHPEGRAFF	TGTGCCAGCAGTCCTCATCCGGAGGGAAGGGCTTTCTTT	-	TRBV28	TRBJ1-1	-
CASSMGNQETQYF	TGTGCCAGTAGTATGGGGAATCAAGAGACCCAGTACTTC	-	TRBV19	TRBJ2-5	-
CASSLGGEGMPEAFF	TGTGCCAGCAGCCTCGGGGGGGAGGGGATGCCTGAAGCTTTCTTT	-	TRBV28	TRBJ1-1	-
CASSLAAVYQETQYF	TGTGCCAGCAGCTTGGCGGCGGTATACCAAGAGACCCAGTACTTC	-	TRBV5-5	TRBJ2-5	-
CASSQETSGLYEQYF	TGCGCCAGCAGCCAAGAAACTAGCGGACTCTACGAGCAGTACTTC	TRBD2	TRBV4-3	TRBJ2-7	once
CASSEIEETQYF	TGTGCCAGCAGTGAGATAGAAGAGACCCAGTACTTC	-	TRBV2	TRBJ2-5	-
CASSLGDSTDTQYF	TGTGCCAGCAGCTTGGGGGACAGCACAGATACGCAGTATTTT	-	TRBV5-8	TRBJ2-3	-
CAWRQEGGNTIYF	TGTGCCTGGAGACAGGAAGGGGGAAACACCATATATTTT	-	TRBV30	TRBJ1-3	-
CASSSSGNTEAFF	TGTGCCAGCTCCTCCTCGGGGAACACTGAAGCTTTCTTT	-	TRBV5-4	TRBJ1-1	-
CASSLGPNAGEEGPLHF	TGTGCCAGCAGCTTGGGTCCAAACGCGGGGGAAGAGGGACCCCTCCACTTT	-	TRBV5-4	TRBJ1-6	-
CAIRKTGSNDEQYF	TGTGCCATCAGGAAGACAGGGAGCAACGACGAGCAGTACTTC	TRBD1	TRBV10-3	TRBJ2-7	-
CASSLDGGGFNEQFF	TGTGCTAGCAGCTTAGATGGAGGGGGGTTCAATGAGCAGTTCTTC	-	TRBV7-7	TRBJ2-1	few
CASRRGLSNTEAFF	TGTGCCTCCCGGAGGGGTTTATCGAACACTGAAGCTTTCTTT	-	TRBV19	TRBJ1-1	-
CASSDSGTVNSGNTIYF	TGCGCCAGCAGCGACTCCGGGACAGTCAACTCTGGAAACACCATATATTTT	TRBD1	TRBV5-1	TRBJ1-3	-
CASRLDLEGAFF	TGCGCCAGCAGATTGGACCTGGAGGGAGCTTTCTTT	-	TRBV5-1	TRBJ1-1	-
CASSSYRGPNTEAFF	TGTGCCAGCAGTTCGTACAGGGGCCCGAACACTGAAGCTTTCTTT	TRBD1	TRBV6-2/TRBV6-3	TRBJ1-1	-
CASSPGTLFYEQYF	TGCGCCAGCAGCCCCGGGACATTATTCTACGAGCAGTACTTC	-	TRBV5-1	TRBJ2-7	-
CAWSRLGLAYEQYF	TGTGCCTGGAGTCGTCTGGGACTAGCCTACGAGCAGTACTTC	TRBD2	TRBV30	TRBJ2-7	-
CATRQGGEQYF	TGTGCCACCAGACAGGGGGGCGAGCAGTACTTC	TRBD1	TRBV24-1	TRBJ2-7	-
CAISDSWNSYEQYF	TGTGCCATCAGTGATTCTTGGAACTCCTACGAGCAGTACTTC	-	TRBV10-3	TRBJ2-7	-
CATSPWDSSNQPQHF	TGTGCCACCAGCCCTTGGGACAGTAGCAATCAGCCCCAGCATTTT	TRBD1	TRBV15	TRBJ1-5	once
CASSEALVRGGNEQYF	TGTGCCAGCAGTGAAGCTTTAGTTCGGGGGGGCAACGAGCAGTACTTC	TRBD2	TRBV6-1	TRBJ2-7	-
CASSIPTGVTEAFF	TGTGCCAGCAGTATACCGACAGGGGTCACTGAAGCTTTCTTT	TRBD1	TRBV28	TRBJ1-1	-